Each of the 23 T cell receptor beta chains below was sequenced from the same sample in a study of identical twins. TCRdb itself ran the 5' RACE reads through MiXCR, one entry per CDR3 protein. Among some 1,600,000 distinct CDR3 sequences listed, about 32% were seen once. Sample: cord blood. The receptor set was obtained from a newborn girl in good health.

This sequence joins TRBV3-1 and TRBJ1-2; the D is unclear. V lost 6 bases, J lost 5 bases, and 13 bases lay in between. The CDR3 is 13 amino acids. The germline V gene has CDR1 LGHDT and CDR2 YNNKEL (reference sequence). CDR3 nucleotide sequence: TGTGCCAGCAGGAGCGCGGCCTCTTATGGCTACACCTTC. As protein: CASRSAASYGYTF.

This rearrangement joins TRBV20-1 to TRBJ2-1; D possibly matches TRBD1 or TRBD2 (5 bases each). The CDR3 has 14 residues. Germline V gene data show CDR1 as DFQATT and CDR2 as SNEGSKA (reference sequence). V lost 4 bases to trimming and J lost 3 bases, with 13 bases between them. Here the CDR3 reads CSATSRDDYNEQFF. The CDR3 DNA sequence: TGCAGTGCTACATCAAGGGACGACTACAATGAGCAGTTCTTC.

The J gene is TRBJ2-7, the V gene TRBV20-1; possibly TRBD1 for D (6 bases). CDR1 DFQATT and CDR2 SNEGSKA come from the germline V gene (reference sequence). V dropped 4 bases and J dropped 5 bases, with 15 bases sitting between them. There are 13 residues in the CDR3. CDR3: CSAIDIDRNEQYF. CDR3 in DNA: TGCAGTGCTATAGATATCGACAGGAACGAGCAGTACTTC.

This chain uses TRBV12-5 with TRBJ1-1, with D hard to call. There are 14 residues in the CDR3. Looked up from germline, CDR1 is LGHNT and CDR2 is FRNRAP. V gave up 3 bases and J gave up 1 base, with 9 bases separating them. CDR3 nucleotide sequence: TGTGCTAGTGGTTTAGACGGTGGGAACACTGAAGCTTTCTTT. Residues: CASGLDGGNTEAFF.

This clonotype has a handful of counts. The junction departs from germline at one end; a sequencing error may be responsible. The chain is built from TRBV5-1 and TRBJ2-1; D is unclear. This CDR3 is built from 11 residues. From germline, CDR1 is SGHRS and CDR2 YFSETQ. The CDR3 loop is CAISVYNEQFF. DNA for the CDR3: TGCGCCATCAGCGTCTACAATGAGCAGTTCTTC.

The V call is TRBV5-6, the J call TRBJ2-5, with a tentative D call TRBD2 (5 bases). The DNA end is a closer match to TRBJ2-7, so the J assignment may be wrong. The CDR3 spans 16 residues. Germline CDR1 is SGHDT and CDR2 is YYEEEE. CDR3 sequence (DNA): TGTGCCAGCAGCTCGGGGAACAACCCTTTTCGCAACGAGCAGTACTTC. Residues: CASSSGNNPFRNEQYF.

This clonotype was picked up many times. The chain recombines TRBV12-3 or TRBV12-4 with TRBJ1-2; TRBD1 agrees at 8 bases. This CDR3 is built from 13 residues. The V and J ends lost 5 bases and 4 bases, in that order; junction bases with no gene match: 3. The CDR3 protein is CASSHDRGYGYTF. Written as DNA, the CDR3 is TGTGCCAGCAGTCACGACAGGGGCTATGGCTACACCTTC.

This clonotype has just a few counts. The chain links TRBV20-1 to TRBJ2-1, with TRBD2 identical over 13 bases. V was clipped by 5 bases and J by 6 bases; unmatched bases: 10. Germline assignment: CDR1 DFQATT and CDR2 SNEGSKA (reference sequence). The CDR3 extends over 16 amino acids. This chain's CDR3 is CSAPSTTSGRVNEQFF. The CDR3 nucleotides are TGCAGTGCTCCCTCCACAACTAGCGGGAGGGTCAATGAGCAGTTCTTC.

The V gene is TRBV3-1, the J gene TRBJ1-5, with 10 bases lining up with TRBD1. Losses at the gene ends were 6 bases for V and 5 bases for J; bases not matched to a gene: 10. Germline lookup yields CDR1 LGHDT and CDR2 YNNKEL (reference sequence). CDR3 length equals 16 residues. CDR3 DNA sequence: TGTGCCAGCAGACGGACAGGGGGGTTTGGCGATCAGCCCCAGCATTTT. Translating it yields CASRRTGGFGDQPQHF.

As to this clonotype: This may come from a read error, since a much larger clone is one base off. The chain carries TRBV15 and TRBJ2-1, with unresolved D. Deletions cut 4 bases from V and 8 bases from J, with 0 bases between. The CDR3 contains 9 residues. Per germline, CDR1 LNHNV and CDR2 YYDKDF (reference sequence). The CDR3 region is CATSNEQFF. The CDR3 DNA follows: TGTGCCACCAGCAATGAGCAGTTCTTC.

The V and J genes are TRBV20-1 and TRBJ1-1, with 7 bases that match TRBD1. Germline CDR1 DFQATT, CDR2 SNEGSKA (reference sequence). This CDR3 is built from 13 residues. Trimming cost V 6 bases and J 7 bases; bases outside gene matches: 11. The CDR3 region has the DNA TGCAGTGCCCCACCGACAGGGAAGATTGAAGCTTTCTTT. It is translated as CSAPPTGKIEAFF.

The J gene is TRBJ1-1, the V gene TRBV2; 8 bases match TRBD1. The CDR3 is 17 amino acids. Looked up from germline, CDR1 is SNHLY and CDR2 is FYNNEI. With 5 bases clipped from V and 0 bases from J, the junction kept 11 bases outside the gene matches. CDR3 amino acids: CASSTRQGPPLNTEAFF. DNA of the CDR3: TGTGCCAGCAGTACCCGACAGGGGCCCCCTTTGAACACTGAAGCTTTCTTT.

The rearrangement links TRBV10-3 to TRBJ2-7; TRBD1 matches 9 bases. The CDR3 totals 14 residues. V lost 1 base to trimming and J lost 4 bases; unmatched junction nucleotides: 2. The germline V gene encodes CDR1 ENHRY and CDR2 SYGVKD. CDR3 DNA sequence: TGTGCCATCAGTGAGTATGGACAGGGGTACGAGCAGTACTTC. Translating it yields CAISEYGQGYEQYF.

Comment on this clonotype: This may be a read error, as it is one base from a much larger clone. V and J are TRBV10-3 and TRBJ1-2; 8 nucleotides line up with TRBD1. CDR3 length equals 14 residues. Germline V gene lookup returns CDR1 ENHRY and CDR2 SYGVKD. Here the CDR3 DNA reads TGTGCCACCAGTGAGTCGACAGGGGATGGCGGCTACACCTTC. This gives the protein CATSESTGDGGYTF.

CDR3 sequence reads: CASSLEKTSGGVYNEQYF. Here the CDR3 DNA reads TGTGCCAGCAGCTTAGAGAAGACTAGCGGGGGAGTCTACAATGAGCAGTACTTC. The V and J genes are TRBV7-2 and TRBJ2-1; 12 nucleotides match TRBD2. The DNA end favors TRBJ2-7, so the J call may be wrong. The CDR3 length is 18 residues. Germline CDR1 is SGHTA and CDR2 is FQGNSA.

This clonotype came up a few times. An end of the junction differs from the germline gene, which may be a read error. This sequence joins TRBV10-3 and TRBJ1-6, with D tentatively TRBD1 (5 bases). The germline CDR1 and CDR2 sequences are ENHRY and SYGVKD. This CDR3 region has 15 residues. CDR3 DNA sequence: TGTGCCATCAGGGAGGGGTTGCGAAATAATCCACCCCTCCACTTT. It translates to CAIREGLRNNPPLHF.

With regard to this clonotype: This may come from a read error, since a much larger clone is one base off. The chain couples TRBV6-6 to TRBJ2-5; D gene unclear. Germline assignment: CDR1 MNHNY and CDR2 SVGAGI (reference sequence). The V end was cut by 2 bases, the J end by 11 bases, with 15 bases between. CDR3 length: 13 amino acids. DNA of the CDR3: TGTGCCAGCAGTTACGGGGTGAACAATGAGCAGTACTTC. Residues: CASSYGVNNEQYF.

J is TRBJ1-1 and V is TRBV19; TRBD1 matches 7 bases. The CDR3 length is 14 residues. V lost 6 bases to trimming and J lost 5 bases; unmatched junction nucleotides: 9. Germline lookup yields CDR1 LNHDA and CDR2 SQIVND (reference sequence). In DNA form, the CDR3 reads TGTGCCAGTAGGGAGGGGGTACAGGGGACTGAAGCTTTCTTT. Its protein is CASREGVQGTEAFF.

This clonotype was detected a few times. The rearrangement uses TRBV11-2 and TRBJ2-7; no clear D. Germline loops: CDR1 SGHAT, CDR2 FQNNGV. The CDR3 loop spans 13 amino acids. The V end lost 4 bases, the J end lost 3 bases, and 10 bases lay between the germline ends. As DNA, the CDR3 is TGTGCCAGCAGCTATAGACTGGACTACGAGCAGTACTTC. This translates into CASSYRLDYEQYF.

This rearrangement joins TRBV7-6 to TRBJ1-4, with 8 bases identical to TRBD1. CDR1 and CDR2 from the germline V gene are SGHVS and FNYEAQ. J was trimmed by 3 bases and V by 5 bases; bases with no gene match: 2. This CDR3 has 14 residues. CDR3 in amino acids: CASSGTGSNEKLFF. The CDR3, as DNA: TGTGCCAGCAGCGGGACAGGCTCTAATGAAAAACTGTTTTTT.

DNA of the CDR3: TGTGCCAGCAGTAGCCTCAGGGCTGGGGCCAACGTCCTGACTTTC. It codes for CASSSLRAGANVLTF. The rearrangement links TRBV28 to TRBJ2-6; tentative D call: TRBD1 (5 bases). The V end was cut by 5 bases, the J end by 2 bases, with 10 bases between. From germline, CDR1 is MDHEN and CDR2 SYDVKM. CDR3 length equals 15 residues.

This clonotype was detected a few times. The V call is TRBV28, the J call TRBJ1-5, with D unresolved. V gave up 6 bases and J gave up 3 bases, with 18 bases separating them. The CDR3 length is 16 residues. Germline V lookup: CDR1 MDHEN, CDR2 SYDVKM. The CDR3 sequence: CASRGYRRGSNQPQHF. CDR3 DNA sequence: TGTGCCAGCAGGGGGTACCGCCGGGGATCCAATCAGCCCCAGCATTTT.

The J gene is TRBJ1-1, the V gene TRBV7-9; D perhaps matches TRBD1 (6 bases). Germline CDR1 reads SEHNR; CDR2 reads FQNEAQ (reference sequence). V gave up 6 bases and J gave up 1 base, with 15 bases separating them. CDR3 size: 15 residues. The CDR3 is CASSSPTGWNTEAFF. The CDR3, as DNA: TGTGCCAGCAGTTCACCGACAGGATGGAACACTGAAGCTTTCTTT.